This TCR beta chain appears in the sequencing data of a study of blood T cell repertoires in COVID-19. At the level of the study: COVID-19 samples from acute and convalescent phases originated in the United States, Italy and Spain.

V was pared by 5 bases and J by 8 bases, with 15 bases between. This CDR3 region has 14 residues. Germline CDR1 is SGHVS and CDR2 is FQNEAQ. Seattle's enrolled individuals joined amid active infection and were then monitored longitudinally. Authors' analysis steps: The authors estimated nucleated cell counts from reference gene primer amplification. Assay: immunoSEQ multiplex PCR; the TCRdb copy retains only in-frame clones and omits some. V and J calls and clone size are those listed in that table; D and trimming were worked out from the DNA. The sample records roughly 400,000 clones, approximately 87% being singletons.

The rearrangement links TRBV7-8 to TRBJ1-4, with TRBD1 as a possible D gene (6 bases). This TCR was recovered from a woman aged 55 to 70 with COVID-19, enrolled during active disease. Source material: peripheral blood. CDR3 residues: CASSGQPPSEKLFF. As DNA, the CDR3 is TGTGCCAGCAGCGGACAGCCCCCTTCCGAAAAACTGTTTTTT. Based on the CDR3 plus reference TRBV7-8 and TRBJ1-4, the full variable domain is GAGVSQSPRYKVAKRGQDVALRCDPISGHVSLFWYQQALGQGPEFLTYFQNEAQLDKSGLPSDRFFAERPEGSVSTLKIQRTQQEDSAVYLCASSGQPPSEKLFFGSGTQLSVL.